This T cell receptor beta chain was documented in a study of cytotoxic CD8 clonotypes in ibrutinib-treated CLL. Study findings and constraints: Patients showed higher baseline clonality than age-matched healthy donors, and it tracked circulating CD8+ T-cell counts. Progressing and sustained-remission patients had different sampling times.

A word on this clone: What it binds is not known.

Profiled with immunoSEQ multiplex PCR; TCRdb holds only in-frame clones, not every one. The sample lists 130,000 or so clones; approximately 83% were seen once. This CDR3 spans 14 amino acids. The germline gives CDR1 SGHRS, CDR2 YFSETQ. V was trimmed by 2 bases and J by 1 base, leaving 8 bases between them. V and J are TRBV5-1 and TRBJ2-3; maybe TRBD2 (5 bases). The receptor's source is a human donor with chronic lymphocytic leukemia. The sample in question was PBMCs, obtained after 24 months of ibrutinib treatment. CDR3: CASSFSSGTDTQYF. The DNA for the CDR3 is TGCGCCAGCAGCTTTAGTAGCGGCACAGATACGCAGTATTTT.